This T cell receptor (beta chain) was retrieved from a study of cytomegalovirus exposure and HLA in healthy donors (dated by TCRdb to 2015 to 2018). For the wider study: An earlier analysis of some 600 of the donors reported about 260 Gb of sequence data and approximately 120 million unique TCR beta sequences obtained from around 180 million T cells. An early release that covered about 640 HLA-typed donors contained approximately 300 gigabases of sequencing data and tens of millions of unique TCR sequences. Among the roughly 410 genotyped donors, about 83% belonged to the genetic ancestry cluster associated with self-reported Caucasian donors. The aim of the study was to test whether cataloging public T cell receptors could identify signatures of past pathogen exposure. The T cell repertoires of 670 or so subjects were profiled by immunosequencing and related to cytomegalovirus serostatus. A separate validation cohort of approximately 120 different subjects was used in addition to the roughly 700-subject first cohort. To predict cytomegalovirus infection status, the study brought together high-throughput TCR immunosequencing, statistical association of individual TCRs with disease status, and machine learning. In a later analysis, previously published TCR beta repertoires from hundreds of donors were re-analyzed and high-resolution HLA genotyping was added so that TCR occurrence patterns could be studied. The later analysis used no new phenotypic data to find candidate immune exposures, relying instead on TCR beta sequences and their occurrence across donors. An earlier analysis of a few hundred of the donors applied high-throughput TCR beta sequencing to assess whether each TCR beta V gene segment acted as functional or pseudogenic. Donor age, sex, ethnicity and CMV serostatus were collected together with the repertoire data. A later genetic analysis used genome-wide SNP genotypes for about 65% of the 666 donors, treating that subset as a discovery cohort. Every repertoire in the discovery cohort had been generated on one and the same sequencing platform. Both class I and class II loci were covered by HLA typing, at four-digit resolution. Typing coverage differed by locus: A, B, C, DRB1 and DQB1 were typed in about 620-640 donors, DQA1 in roughly 510, DPA1 in roughly 590, and DPB1 in roughly 470. Several DR-DQ haplotypes were handled as single units for association and clustering, since linkage in the cohort was strong. Among almost 400 genotyped donors of the cohort, an average of approximately 240,000 unique TCR beta nucleotide sequences were sequenced per donor, roughly a sixth of them non-productive.

Study-level results and caveats: In a later analysis, 15,000 to 20,000 TCR beta sequences were associated with specific HLA alleles at a false discovery rate of 0.05. This cohort had only TCR beta chains sequenced, and the lack of alpha or paired-chain data limited which features could be detected. An association between a missense DCLRE1C variant and V-gene and J-gene trimming of TCR beta chains was found in a later genetic analysis and replicated in an independent cohort. A total of 150 to 200 TCR beta chains were listed by the study as associated with cytomegalovirus. Linkage disequilibrium might explain the correlated functional status among segregating V segments, but an unknown experimental factor could not be excluded. Cytomegalovirus status was reported to be diagnosed by the classifier with high specificity and sensitivity in both the original and validation cohorts. Roughly uniform sequencing depth across donors was assumed in presence/absence analyses, although this assumption may not hold. A further reported finding was that TCR beta sequences accurately predicted the HLA-A and HLA-B alleles for most subjects in the first cohort. Three of the identified cytomegalovirus-associated TCR beta chains were confirmed in vitro to be specific for cytomegalovirus antigens. A later genetic analysis reported fewer N-insertions in productive TCRs among donors in an Asian-associated ancestry cluster than the roughly 670-donor mean. For the cohort, immune exposure information was limited to CMV serostatus. The earlier analysis of around 600 of the donors excluded over 15 rarely observed V segments, including chromosome 9 orphons, because counts were too low. In a later analysis, TCR association rates were found to vary across HLA loci, with the most associated TCRs seen for DRB1 alleles and the fewest for HLA-C alleles. In a later analysis, most CMV-associated TCR beta chains were found to appear HLA-restricted, with HLA associations seemingly driven largely by CMV exposure. The authors suggested that the approach could potentially be generalized to other disease states and immunological phenotypes. A cluster of highly shared sequence variants was judged likely to be a technical artifact of the sequencing pipeline. In a later analysis, several top co-occurrence clusters were reported to appear linked to parvovirus B19, influenza, CMV and Epstein-Barr virus. In a later analysis, HLA-associated TCR beta chains were found to be more clonally expanded and to have lower generation probabilities than equally common non-associated chains. Because HLA typing was missing for some donors at each locus, association tests included only the typed subset. An earlier analysis of approximately 570 of the donors showed that most TCR beta V segments appeared in productive rearrangements either about 87% or about 30% of the time, which broadly matched IMGT annotations. Strong co-occurrence of HLA alleles, especially DR and DQ, made assigning TCR associations to individual alleles difficult. Some IMGT-functional V segments, including TRBV6-2 and TRBV6-3, could not be distinguished by the 87-base-pair reads and were therefore excluded. Most TCR sequences were seen in very few donors, while some public TCRs were found in many individuals.

V is cut back by 5 bases and J by 6 bases, with 8 bases in the junction unmatched. Sequences KGHSH (CDR1) and LQKENI (CDR2) are obtained from the germline V gene. The CDR3, from cysteine to phenylalanine, totals 14 residues. Of the read, only the CDR3 DNA is kept; its 42 bases are in frame from base 1. Of note for this clone: The antigen it binds to is not known. No much larger clone exists at a distance of one base, and base qualities are not known.

In total, 630 or so healthy bone marrow donors made up the cohort. Cohort members were all nominally healthy when sampled, although unrecorded immune exposures were likely present. The donor tested CMV seronegative, placing the donor among the 350 or so seronegative members of the cohort. Every donor gave a peripheral blood sample, and the peripheral blood mononuclear cells from that sample were used for TCR beta sequencing. Genomic DNA extraction from the blood cell samples was performed with the Qiagen DNeasy Blood Extraction Kit. The library was obtained by the immunoSEQ multiplex PCR assay. For the multiplex PCR, a mixture combining 60 forward primers for TCR Vbeta segments and 13 reverse primers for TCR Jbeta segments was used. Amplification of the CDR3 region of rearranged TCR beta genes was performed with a multiplex PCR assay on genomic DNA. Amplified TCR beta libraries were sequenced as 87-base-pair reads on the Illumina HiSeq System. On the study's bioinformatics: A later analysis counted some 80 million unique TCR beta chains across the 640 or so repertoires, and roughly 9.9 million of these chains were shared by at least two donors. A nearest-neighbor algorithm error-corrected the raw reads and collapsed the reads into unique sequences, merging closely related sequences to remove PCR and sequencing errors. V, D and J gene segments were assigned by aligning CDR3 sequences to IMGT reference sequences. For a sequence to be retained, a match of at least six nucleotides to both a V gene segment and a J gene segment was required. Rearrangements were classified as productive when the CDR3 lacked stop codons and remained in frame with V and J, and all other rearrangements were classified as non-productive. Following IMGT convention, CDR3 was defined as the stretch from the second conserved V-encoded cysteine to the conserved J-encoded phenylalanine. Sequences without an unambiguous match to a single V gene segment were excluded from the earlier analysis of 500 to 700 of the donors. An earlier analysis of some 610 of the donors called V segments functional above 56.7% productive rearrangements and segregating when the between-donor standard deviation exceeded 5%. A statistical classification framework was developed to diagnose cytomegalovirus status using the catalog of TCR beta chain sequences. V and J gene assignment, in a later analysis, came from comparing TCR nucleotide sequences with IMGT/GENE-DB human TR gene sequences. Using the TCRdist pipeline, a later analysis assigned CDR3 sequences along with most-parsimonious VDJ recombination scenarios. In a later analysis, each TCR beta chain was defined by its CDR3 amino acid sequence together with its V-gene family, and reads without a unique V-gene family were excluded. To address suspected cross-contamination and a sequencing artifact, a later analysis removed around 590 highly shared, low-generation-probability nucleotide sequences. In a later analysis, a clonal expansion index for each public chain was calculated from normalized within-repertoire ranks of inferred template counts. In a later analysis, generation probabilities were computed using a VDJ recombination model fitted to out-of-frame rearrangements, and the results were checked against IGoR. Hypergeometric tests were used in a later analysis to score TCR-TCR, TCR-HLA and TCR-CMV co-occurrence, with a repertoire-size bias correction applied to the TCR pairs. To estimate false discovery rates, a later analysis permuted the HLA or CMV assignments 20 times. In a later analysis, co-occurring TCRs were grouped with DBSCAN, and TCRdist sequence similarity was added when clustering was performed within HLA-allele-positive subsets. Repertoires with fewer than 30,000 or more than 120,000 public chains were left out of co-occurrence clustering, as were about 5 repertoires with anomalous nucleotide sharing. TCRdb re-hosts the immuneACCESS table, in-frame sequences only. Its copies lack some clones; in the studies checked, an unresolved V gene accounts for under half of them, and the cause for the rest is not known. Clone size and V and J calls were adopted from that table, with D and trimming inferred from the DNA. The table for this sample lists 150,000 to 200,000 clones; about four fifths of them were counted only once. The ten largest clones take up around 1.6% of the sample.

Material for sequencing was PBMCs. This TCR came from a woman between 50 and 59 years old in good health and CMV-seronegative. The chain was built from TRBV18 and TRBJ2-7; the central 9 bases match TRBD1. CDR3 region: CASSVNRGLGEQYF. The nucleotide sequence reads TGTGCCAGCTCAGTAAACAGGGGGCTCGGCGAGCAGTACTTC.